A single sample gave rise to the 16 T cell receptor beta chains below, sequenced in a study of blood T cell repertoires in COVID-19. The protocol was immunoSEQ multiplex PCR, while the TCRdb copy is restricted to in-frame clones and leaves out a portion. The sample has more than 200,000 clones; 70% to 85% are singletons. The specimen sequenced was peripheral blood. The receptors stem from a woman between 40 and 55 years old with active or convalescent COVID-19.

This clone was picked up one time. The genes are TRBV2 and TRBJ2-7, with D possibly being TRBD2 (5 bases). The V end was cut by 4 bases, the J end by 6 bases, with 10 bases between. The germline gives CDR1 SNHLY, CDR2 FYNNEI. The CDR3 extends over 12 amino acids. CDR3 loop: CASSGVGAEQYF. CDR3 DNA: TGTGCCAGCAGTGGGGTGGGAGCCGAGCAGTACTTC.

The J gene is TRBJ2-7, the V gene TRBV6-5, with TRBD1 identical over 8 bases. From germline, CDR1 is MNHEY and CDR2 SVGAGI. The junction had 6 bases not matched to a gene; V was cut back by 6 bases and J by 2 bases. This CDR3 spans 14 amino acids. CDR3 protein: CASSRQGLPYEQYF. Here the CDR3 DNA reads TGTGCCAGCAGCCGACAGGGGTTGCCCTACGAGCAGTACTTC.

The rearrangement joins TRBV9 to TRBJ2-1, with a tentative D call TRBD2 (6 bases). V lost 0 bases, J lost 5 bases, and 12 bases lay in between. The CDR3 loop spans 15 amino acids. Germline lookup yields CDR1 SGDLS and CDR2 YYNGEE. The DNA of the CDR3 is TGTGCCAGCAGCGTAGAGGCAGGGAGGAACAATGAGCAGTTCTTC. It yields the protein CASSVEAGRNNEQFF.

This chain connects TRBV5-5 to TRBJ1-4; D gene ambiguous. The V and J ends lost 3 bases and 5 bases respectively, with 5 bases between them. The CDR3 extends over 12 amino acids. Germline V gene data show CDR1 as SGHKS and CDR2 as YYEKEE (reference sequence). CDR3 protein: CASSYLNEKLFF. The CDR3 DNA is TGTGCCAGCAGCTATCTAAATGAAAAACTGTTTTTT. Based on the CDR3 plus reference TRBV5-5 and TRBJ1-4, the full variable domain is DAGVTQSPTHLIKTRGQQVTLRCSPISGHKSVSWYQQVLGQGPQFIFQYYEKEERGRGNFPDRFSARQFPNYSSELNVNALLLGDSALYLCASSYLNEKLFFGSGTQLSVL.

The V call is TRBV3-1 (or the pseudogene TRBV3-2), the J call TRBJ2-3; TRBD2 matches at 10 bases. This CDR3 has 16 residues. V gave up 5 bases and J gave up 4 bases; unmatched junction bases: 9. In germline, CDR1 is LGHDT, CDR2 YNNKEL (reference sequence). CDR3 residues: CASSFGSGGAPDTQYF. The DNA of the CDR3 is TGTGCCAGCAGCTTCGGCAGCGGGGGGGCTCCAGATACGCAGTATTTT.

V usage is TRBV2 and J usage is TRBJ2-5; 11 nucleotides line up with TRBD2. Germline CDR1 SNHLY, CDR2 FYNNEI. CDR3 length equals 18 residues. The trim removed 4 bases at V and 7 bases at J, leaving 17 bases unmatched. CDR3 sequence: CASSGGHTSGGPQVTQYF. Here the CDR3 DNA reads TGTGCCAGCAGTGGTGGGCATACTAGCGGGGGCCCCCAGGTGACCCAGTACTTC.

The CDR3 nucleotides read TGCGCCAGCAGCGCAGTGGGACAGGGTCGGGAAAAACTGTTTTTT. Protein product: CASSAVGQGREKLFF. The chain recombines TRBV5-1 with TRBJ1-4, with 9 bases matching TRBD1. V lost 4 bases to trimming and J lost 8 bases; unmatched junction nucleotides: 9. Germline loops: CDR1 SGHRS, CDR2 YFSETQ. The CDR3 has 15 amino acids. Together with reference TRBV5-1 and TRBJ1-4, the CDR3 gives the full variable domain: KAGVTQTPRYLIKTRGQQVTLSCSPISGHRSVSWYQQTPGQGLQFLFEYFSETQRNKGNFPGRFSGRQFSNSRSEMNVSTLELGDSALYLCASSAVGQGREKLFFGSGTQLSVL.

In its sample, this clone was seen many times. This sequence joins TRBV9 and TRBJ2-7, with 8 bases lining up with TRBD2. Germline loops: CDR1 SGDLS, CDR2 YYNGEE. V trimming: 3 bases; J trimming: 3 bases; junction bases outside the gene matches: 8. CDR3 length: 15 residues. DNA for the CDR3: TGTGCCAGCAGCGCGATAGCGGGGCCTTACTACGAGCAGTACTTC. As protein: CASSAIAGPYYEQYF.

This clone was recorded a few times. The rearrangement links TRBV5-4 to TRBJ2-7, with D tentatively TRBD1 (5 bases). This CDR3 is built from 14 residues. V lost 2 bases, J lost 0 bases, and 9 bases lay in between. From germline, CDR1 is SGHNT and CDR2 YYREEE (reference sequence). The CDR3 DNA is TGTGCCAGCAGCTTTGGGGCCAACTCCTACGAGCAGTACTTC. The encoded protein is CASSFGANSYEQYF.

The CDR3 spells CASSFQGSESPLHF. The CDR3, as DNA: TGTGCCAGCAGTTTCCAGGGGAGCGAATCACCCCTCCACTTT. V and J are TRBV11-2 and TRBJ1-6; D perhaps matches TRBD1 (6 bases). Looked up from germline, CDR1 is SGHAT and CDR2 is FQNNGV. CDR3 length: 14 residues. V was pared by 6 bases and J by 10 bases, with 16 bases between.

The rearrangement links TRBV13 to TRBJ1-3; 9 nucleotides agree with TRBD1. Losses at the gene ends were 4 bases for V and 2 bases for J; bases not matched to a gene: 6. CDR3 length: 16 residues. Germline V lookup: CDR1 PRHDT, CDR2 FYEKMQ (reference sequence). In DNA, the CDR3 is TGTGCCAGCAGCTCCGAGGGGACAGGGACTGGAAACACCATATATTTT. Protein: CASSSEGTGTGNTIYF.

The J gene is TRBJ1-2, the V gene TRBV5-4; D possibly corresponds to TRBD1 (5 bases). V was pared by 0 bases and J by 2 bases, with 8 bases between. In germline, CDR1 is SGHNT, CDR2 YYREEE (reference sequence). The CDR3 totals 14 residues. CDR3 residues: CASSLDGANYGYTF. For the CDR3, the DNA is TGTGCCAGCAGCTTGGATGGGGCCAACTATGGCTACACCTTC.

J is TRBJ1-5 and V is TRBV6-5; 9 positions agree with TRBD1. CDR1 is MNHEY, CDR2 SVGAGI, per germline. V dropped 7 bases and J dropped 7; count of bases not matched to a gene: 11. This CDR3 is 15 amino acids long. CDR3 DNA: TGTGCCAGCACAAAGGAGACAGGGGGACAACAGCCCCAGCATTTT. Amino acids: CASTKETGGQQPQHF.

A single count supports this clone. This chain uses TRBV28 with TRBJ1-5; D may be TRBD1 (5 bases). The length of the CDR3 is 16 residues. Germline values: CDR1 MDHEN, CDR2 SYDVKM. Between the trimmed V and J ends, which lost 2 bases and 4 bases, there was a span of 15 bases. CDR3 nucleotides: TGTGCCAGCAGTTTACAGGGTGGGGTGCGGAATCAGCCCCAGCATTTT. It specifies CASSLQGGVRNQPQHF.

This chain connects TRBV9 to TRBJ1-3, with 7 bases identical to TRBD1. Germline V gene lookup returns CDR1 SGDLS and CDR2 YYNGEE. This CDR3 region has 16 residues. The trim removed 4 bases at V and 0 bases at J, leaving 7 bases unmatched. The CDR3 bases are TGTGCCAGCAGCATACGGACAGGACCCTCTGGAAACACCATATATTTT. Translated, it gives CASSIRTGPSGNTIYF.

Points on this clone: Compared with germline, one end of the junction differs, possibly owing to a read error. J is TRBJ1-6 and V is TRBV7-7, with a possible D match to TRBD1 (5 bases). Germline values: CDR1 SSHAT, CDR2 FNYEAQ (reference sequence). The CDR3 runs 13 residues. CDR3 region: CASSRRQNSPLHF. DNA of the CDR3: TGTGCTAGCAGCCGCAGACAGAATTCACCCCTCCACTTT.